This T cell receptor beta chain was profiled in a study of tumor-infiltrating lymphocytes in primary liver carcinoma. General study findings and limits: Tumor specimens were characterized by a significantly higher top-250-clone fraction than blood (p = 0.039).

A constant-region primer served to make TCR beta cDNA from about 500 ng total RNA. Three rounds of nested multiplex PCR with slightly modified ARM-PCR produced TCR beta libraries. TRBV1-TRBV30 forward primers paired with a C-beta reverse primer drove the first two PCR rounds, approximately 11 cycles each. MiXCR was run by TCRdb on the multiplex PCR reads, yielding one entry per CDR3 protein. The sample holds about 74,000 distinct CDR3 sequences; almost 70% are singletons and the top ten take 28%. Germline CDR1 is SGHDT and CDR2 is YYEEEE. The CDR3 contains 15 residues. RNA and DNA were co-extracted from approximately 20-30 mg of unsorted bulk tissue. In regard to this clonotype: Its antigen is unknown. Just one base apart from a much larger clone, this may be a read error.

The rearrangement joins TRBV5-6 to TRBJ2-1; D is perhaps TRBD1 or TRBD2 (5 bases each). This receptor was obtained from a man between 35 and 55 years old with primary liver carcinoma and hepatitis B virus infection. Sequencing used liver tumor tissue from sampling region 4. As for subset: tumor region T4, right-lateral pole. The CDR3 nucleotides are TGTGTCAGCAGCTTGGGGGAATACTCCTACAATGAGCAGTTCTTC. Its translation is CVSSLGEYSYNEQFF. Full variable domain (outside the CDR3, taken from reference TRBV5-6 and TRBJ2-1): DAGVTQSPTHLIKTRGQQVTLRCSPKSGHDTVSWYQQALGQGPQFIFQYYEEEERQRGNFPDRFSGHQFPNYSSELNVNALLLGDSALYLCVSSLGEYSYNEQFFGPGTRLTVL.